This TCR beta chain was profiled in a study of blood T cell repertoires in COVID-19. As for the study in general: Spain, Italy and the United States supplied samples that represented acute and convalescent COVID-19. The cDNA or gDNA used as material had been derived from T cells, B-cell-depleted T cells, or PBMCs.

Authors' processing steps: Reference gene primer amplification gave nucleated cell count estimates. The method was immunoSEQ multiplex PCR; TCRdb's version includes in-frame clones alone and lacks a portion of them. Clone size and the V and J calls come from that table; the DNA yielded D and trimming. The sample carries some 100,000 clones, around 90% recorded once. This CDR3 is 16 amino acids long. V shed 1 base and J shed 0 bases, with 10 bases lying between them. Germline V gene data show CDR1 as SGHAT and CDR2 as FQNNGV. The rearrangement links TRBV11-2 to TRBJ1-3; perhaps TRBD1 as D (6 bases). The material sequenced was peripheral blood. The TCR was taken from a woman aged 70-85 years with acute or convalescent COVID-19. CDR3 nucleotide sequence: TGTGCCAGCAGCTTAGGTGGGGGACACTCTGGAAACACCATATATTTT. This sequence encodes CASSLGGGHSGNTIYF.